These 20 T cell receptor beta chains came from one sample sequenced in a study of blood T cell repertoires in COVID-19. The assay was immunoSEQ multiplex PCR, and TCRdb's table has in-frame clones only and misses some. The sample records approximately 180,000 clones, roughly 89% being singletons. Sequenced sample: PBMCs or T cells enriched from blood (not recorded which). Every receptor here comes from a woman aged 40 to 50 with acute COVID-19.

This clone was seen only once. The chain couples TRBV25-1 to TRBJ1-1; weak D call: TRBD1 (6 bases). The CDR3 length is 13 residues. Trimming took 4 bases from V and 4 from J, leaving 10 bases between them. CDR1 is MGHDK and CDR2 is SYGVNS in the germline V gene. The CDR3 loop reads CASSGTAITEAFF. CDR3 coding DNA: TGTGCCAGCAGTGGGACAGCCATCACTGAAGCTTTCTTT.

The V gene is TRBV18, the J gene TRBJ1-3, with TRBD1 identical over 10 bases. With V trimmed by 6 bases and J by 2 bases, 4 bases remained unmatched. CDR1 and CDR2 (germline): KGHSH, LQKENI. The CDR3 has 15 residues. The CDR3 DNA sequence: TGTGCCAGCTCGGACAGGGGGGGAACTGGAAACACCATATATTTT. This translates into CASSDRGGTGNTIYF.

The chain combines TRBV6-6 with TRBJ2-7, with 9 bases identical to TRBD1. Germline values: CDR1 MNHNY, CDR2 SVGAGI (reference sequence). V shed 5 bases and J 6 bases; nucleotides not matched to a gene: 11. The CDR3 runs to 15 residues. CDR3 nucleotide sequence: TGTGCCAGCAGTCAGCGGACAGGGGTGGAGGTCGAGCAGTACTTC. Translation: CASSQRTGVEVEQYF.

This chain links TRBV11-2 with TRBJ1-1, with TRBD1 matching over 11 bases. J was trimmed by 1 base and V by 5 bases; bases with no gene match: 9. CDR1 SGHAT and CDR2 FQNNGV come from the germline V gene. The CDR3 contains 17 residues. The CDR3 DNA reads as TGTGCCAGCAGCCCTGGACAGGGGGCGTCCGGGAACACTGAAGCTTTCTTT. This codes for CASSPGQGASGNTEAFF.

V usage is TRBV7-3 and J usage is TRBJ2-1; TRBD2 matches at 9 bases. Germline V CDR1 and CDR2: SGHTA, FQGTGA. This CDR3 has 17 residues. J gave up 7 bases and V 1 base, and 11 bases lay outside the gene matches. The CDR3 DNA reads TGTGCCAGCAGCTTAATGGGCGATAGCGGGAGAGGGAATGAGCAGTTCTTC. The encoded protein is CASSLMGDSGRGNEQFF. The variable domain in full, completed from reference TRBV7-3 and TRBJ2-1, reads GAGVSQTPSNKVTEKGKYVELRCDPISGHTALYWYRQSLGQGPEFLIYFQGTGAADDSGLPNDRFFAVRPEGSVSTLKIQRTERGDSAVYLCASSLMGDSGRGNEQFFGPGTRLTVL.

This clone appeared a single time. The J gene is TRBJ1-1, the V gene TRBV27, with D tentatively TRBD1 (5 bases). The CDR3 is 14 amino acids. CDR1 and CDR2 (germline): MNHEY, SMNVEV (reference sequence). Trimming removed 3 bases at V and 1 base at J, with 9 bases between. CDR3 DNA: TGTGCCAGCAGTTTTATACAGGCGAACACTGAAGCTTTCTTT. It encodes CASSFIQANTEAFF.

V is TRBV27 and J is TRBJ1-5, with 7 nucleotides matching TRBD1. Germline lookup yields CDR1 MNHEY and CDR2 SMNVEV (reference sequence). The CDR3 has 17 residues. J gave up 0 bases and V 2 bases, and 7 bases lay outside the gene matches. The CDR3 loop is CASSLRNGTVSNQPQHF. The DNA for the CDR3 is TGTGCCAGCAGTTTACGAAACGGGACAGTTAGCAATCAGCCCCAGCATTTT.

The chain carries TRBV29-1 and TRBJ2-7, with D perhaps matching TRBD1 (5 bases). Trimming removed 1 base at V and 1 base at J, with 8 bases between. Looked up from germline, CDR1 is SQVTM and CDR2 is ANQGSEA. The CDR3 loop spans 13 amino acids. CDR3 DNA: TGCAGCGTTGAAGCCCAGGGATCCTACGAGCAGTACTTC. This gives the protein CSVEAQGSYEQYF.

The rearrangement links TRBV2 to TRBJ2-1; TRBD2 agrees at 9 bases. Germline trimming cut 7 bases from V and 1 base from J; bases unmatched to any gene: 8. The CDR3 is made up of 16 amino acids. Germline V gene data show CDR1 as SNHLY and CDR2 as FYNNEI. CDR3: CASTLAGTTSYNEQFF. The CDR3 region has the DNA TGTGCCAGCACGCTAGCGGGAACAACATCCTACAATGAGCAGTTCTTC.

This clone was detected only once. The chain has TRBV4-1 and TRBJ1-2; a weak D match, TRBD1 (6 bases). V lost 1 base to trimming and J lost 8 bases, with 8 bases between them. Germline V gene sequence: CDR1 MGHRA, CDR2 YSYEKL. The CDR3 sequence is 12 residues long. The CDR3 is CASSQVQGGYTF. The CDR3, as DNA: TGCGCCAGCAGCCAAGTACAGGGCGGCTACACCTTC.

The chain joins TRBV9 to TRBJ2-2, with 12 positions matching TRBD2. Germline lookup yields CDR1 SGDLS and CDR2 YYNGEE. The CDR3 length is 16 residues. With 0 bases clipped from V and 6 bases from J, the junction kept 3 bases outside the gene matches. The CDR3 DNA follows: TGTGCCAGCAGCGTAGCACTAGCGGGAGGAGCCGGGGAGCTGTTTTTT. Translation gives CASSVALAGGAGELFF.

This clone was found once. The chain joins TRBV27 to TRBJ2-1, with 7 bases lining up with TRBD1. The ends lost 8 bases at V and 4 bases at J; junction bases unmatched: 14. CDR3 size: 16 residues. Looked up from germline, CDR1 is MNHEY and CDR2 is SMNVEV (reference sequence). CDR3 in amino acids: CASAKEPGQLYNEQFF. CDR3 DNA sequence: TGTGCCAGCGCAAAGGAACCGGGACAGTTATACAATGAGCAGTTCTTC.

The rearrangement uses TRBV5-1 and TRBJ2-7; tentatively, D is TRBD2 (6 bases). The germline V and J ends were trimmed by 0 bases and 9 bases, with 19 bases remaining between them. There are 15 residues in the CDR3. The germline V gene has CDR1 SGHRS and CDR2 YFSETQ. CDR3 nucleotides: TGCGCCAGCAGCTTGGGATCCGGGAGCTTCGGCGGGCAGTACTTC. It yields the protein CASSLGSGSFGGQYF.

The chain uses TRBV5-1 and TRBJ2-2; tentative D call: TRBD2 (6 bases). With 1 base removed from V and 6 bases from J, the gap between germline ends came to 13 bases. The germline V gene encodes CDR1 SGHRS and CDR2 YFSETQ. The CDR3 has 15 amino acids. CDR3 residues: CASSLRGLRPGELFF. CDR3 sequence (DNA): TGCGCCAGCAGCTTGCGGGGACTCAGACCCGGGGAGCTGTTTTTT.

The V call is TRBV4-1, the J call TRBJ2-2; the match to TRBD2 covers 7 bases. J lost 2 bases, V lost 1 base, and 4 bases had no gene match. In germline, CDR1 is MGHRA, CDR2 YSYEKL. The CDR3 extends over 16 amino acids. CDR3 bases: TGCGCCAGCAGCCAAGGGCCGGGACTAAACACCGGGGAGCTGTTTTTT. This gives the protein CASSQGPGLNTGELFF.

Concerning this clone: The conserved phenylalanine or tryptophan normally closing the CDR3 is absent here, so this likely arose from a read error. Because the CDR3's place on the DNA is in doubt, the DNA is left out and the CDR3 is given as listed by TCRdb. The chain is built from TRBV12-5 and TRBJ2-2; the table names TRBD2, a call not compared with the DNA. Germline CDR1 is LGHNT and CDR2 is FRNRAP. The CDR3 is 12 amino acids in total, end residues counted. The chain's CDR3 is CASGFGGRAFRG.

The genes are TRBV6-2 or TRBV6-3 and TRBJ2-1, with D uncertain. The V end was cut by 6 bases, the J end by 0 bases, with 18 bases between. Germline loops: CDR1 MNHEY, CDR2 SVGEGT. This CDR3 region has 17 residues. The DNA for the CDR3 is TGTGCCAGCAGCCAGGCCCCGCGGTCGGACTCCTACAATGAGCAGTTCTTC. Its protein is CASSQAPRSDSYNEQFF.

In DNA form, the CDR3 reads TGTGCCAGCAGTGAAATGTCTTCAGGGTCTCCCCAGCATTTT. This sequence encodes CASSEMSSGSPQHF. The rearrangement links TRBV6-1 to TRBJ1-5, with D possibly being TRBD1 (5 bases). The V gene's germline CDR1 is MNHNS and CDR2 SASEGT. The ends were cut back, 2 bases at V and 10 bases at J, with 15 bases in the middle. This CDR3 is 14 amino acids long.

V is TRBV18 and J is TRBJ2-4; 11 nucleotides match TRBD2. The CDR3 has 15 residues. Germline V gene data show CDR1 as KGHSH and CDR2 as LQKENI. V shed 4 bases and J 1 base; nucleotides not matched to a gene: 0. CDR3 in amino acids: CASSLAGGAKNIQYF. The DNA of the CDR3 is TGTGCCAGCTCACTAGCGGGAGGGGCCAAAAACATTCAGTACTTC.

The V call is TRBV7-6, the J call TRBJ1-2, with TRBD1 matching 10 bases. There are 14 residues in the CDR3. V gave up 1 base and J gave up 8 bases; unmatched junction bases: 4. The germline CDR1 and CDR2 sequences are SGHVS and FNYEAQ. The CDR3 sequence is CASSLDDRGRGYTF. The CDR3 region has the DNA TGTGCCAGCAGCTTAGACGACAGGGGGCGCGGCTACACCTTC.